Listed here is a single TCR beta chain. The sample is drawn from a study of shared T cell receptors in the human thymus. Data came from immunoSEQ multiplex PCR; TCRdb stores just in-frame clones and leaves some out. The sample contains some 700,000 clones, 70% to 90% of which appear only once. With V trimmed by 10 bases and J by 3 bases, 11 bases remained unmatched. Per the germline V gene, CDR1 is MDHEN and CDR2 is SYDVKM. The CDR3 runs to 15 residues. These data were likewise used in another study, on human thymus T cells. That source adds: Corrective cardiac surgery supplied the resected thymus tissue. Related research described thymic repertoires that were highly overlapping among unrelated individuals.

V usage is TRBV28 and J usage is TRBJ1-5, with TRBD1 matching over 8 bases. This sequence was found in a girl less than two years old with a congenital heart defect. The sequenced sample consisted of thymocytes. As DNA, the CDR3 is TGTGCCACCAAGAACACAGGGGGTCTCAATCAGCCCCAGCATTTT. As protein: CATKNTGGLNQPQHF.